These T cell receptor beta chains were read from a single sample in a study of blood T cell repertoires in COVID-19. This table comes from immunoSEQ multiplex PCR, and its TCRdb copy is limited to in-frame clones, with some not included. The table has nearly 350,000 clones, over 75% seen once. The sequencing sample was made of PBMCs or T cells enriched from blood (not recorded which). These receptors were obtained from a woman aged 25 to 39 who had recovered from COVID-19. Both conserved end residues are part of each CDR3. Only part of the rows carry a size: once, few, many, or a class if the clone is expanded.

TRBV5-6	TRBJ2-7	once	CASSLPGVINEQYF
TRBV19	TRBJ2-3	NA	CASRKVGDTQYF
TRBV28	TRBJ1-2	NA	CASRSLQGARGSGYTF
TRBV4-2	TRBJ1-2	NA	CASSPGDRKYGYTF
TRBV3-1/TRBV3-2	TRBJ1-4	NA	CASSQSAGRRNEKLFF
TRBV27	TRBJ1-5	few	CASSPRVGYQPQHF
TRBV20-1	TRBJ2-7	NA	CSASKYYEQYF
TRBV19	TRBJ1-5	NA	CASRVQAAGRYSNQPQHF
TRBV9	TRBJ1-4	NA	CASSVGGATNEKLFF
TRBV7-9	TRBJ1-1	NA	CASSLALGGDTEAFF
TRBV18	TRBJ2-7	NA	CASSPGTGTGTSEQYF
TRBV18	TRBJ2-7	NA	CASQDRVESYEQYF
TRBV6-5	TRBJ2-2	NA	CASLAGSLSTGELFF
TRBV23-1	TRBJ2-5	NA	CASSQFGRGGVGKETQYF
TRBV3-1/TRBV3-2	TRBJ1-1	NA	CASSQESDTEAFF
TRBV7-9	TRBJ2-2	once	CASSLAPQETGELFF
TRBV28	TRBJ2-7	NA	CASSSYSYEQYF
TRBV4-3	TRBJ1-4	few	CASSQDRWEGEKLFF
TRBV7-9	TRBJ1-2	NA	CASSDDRAKGYGYTF
TRBV12-5	TRBJ2-1	NA	CASGLPQGQGEYSYNEQFF
TRBV7-6	TRBJ1-1	NA	CASSLAPGQGARETRLGAFF
TRBV11-2	TRBJ2-5	NA	CASSLSGDRGVTQYF
TRBV15	TRBJ1-5	NA	CATSRDHAGPSNQPQHF
TRBV6-5	TRBJ1-5	NA	CASSYLGTAANQPQHF
TRBV19	TRBJ2-1	few	CASMRTSGGYNEQFF
TRBV18	TRBJ1-5	few	CASSGSARGNQPQHF
TRBV5-4	TRBJ2-1	once	CASSLTGGGHHSEQFF
TRBV28	TRBJ1-6	once	CASSLPGGTGLAYNSPLHF
TRBV10-3	TRBJ2-1	once	CAISPGVNEQFF
TRBV14	TRBJ1-2	NA	CASSQSPGGKGYTF
TRBV2	TRBJ2-7	NA	CASSLTYEQYF
TRBV28	TRBJ1-3	NA	CASTPPGQRNTIYF
TRBV13	TRBJ2-5	NA	CASSLVGGIQETQYF
TRBV7-2	TRBJ2-3	few	CASSLASAGTLGRNPDTQYF
TRBV10-3	TRBJ1-1	once	CAISQTQPGSGALRAFF
TRBV6-5	TRBJ2-2	NA	CASSTRQTPQGELFF
TRBV2	TRBJ1-2	NA	CASSPILSGVSYGYTF